The source of this T cell receptor (beta chain) is a study of T cells in Graves' hyperthyroidism and ophthalmopathy. Whole-study results and caveats: Before onset, ophthalmopathy was predicted by the model a median roughly 6.8 months earlier.

V dropped 3 bases and J dropped 0 bases, with 10 bases sitting between them. The germline V gene encodes CDR1 MDHEN and CDR2 SYDVKM. CDR3 size: 15 residues. Ten or more counts support this clonotype. Its target is not known. When ophthalmopathy did not progress within 18 months, Graves' hyperthyroidism was considered stable. With a duration under 2 months, the hyperthyroidism was newly diagnosed in patients aged 18 to 65. Regions amplified from RNA transcripts were the TCR beta CDR3 regions. The study used the HTBI primer set for a first-round RT-PCR of the TCR CDR3. TCRdb used MiXCR to reprocess the multiplex PCR reads, holding one entry per CDR3 protein. Of over 550,000 distinct CDR3 sequences listed, roughly a sixth are singletons.

The chain uses TRBV28 and TRBJ2-3; D is unresolved. The receptor was isolated from a woman aged 18 to 35 with Graves' hyperthyroidism. The sample taken for sequencing was blood. In DNA form, the CDR3 reads TGTGCCAGCAGTTTTCTATTGGGGAGCACAGATACGCAGTATTTT. It is translated as CASSFLLGSTDTQYF. The full variable domain, rest sourced from reference TRBV28 and TRBJ2-3, is DVKVTQSSRYLVKRTGEKVFLECVQDMDHENMFWYRQDPGLGLRLIYFSYDVKMKEKGDIPEGYSVSREKKERFSLILESASTNQTSMYLCASSFLLGSTDTQYFGPGTRLTVL.